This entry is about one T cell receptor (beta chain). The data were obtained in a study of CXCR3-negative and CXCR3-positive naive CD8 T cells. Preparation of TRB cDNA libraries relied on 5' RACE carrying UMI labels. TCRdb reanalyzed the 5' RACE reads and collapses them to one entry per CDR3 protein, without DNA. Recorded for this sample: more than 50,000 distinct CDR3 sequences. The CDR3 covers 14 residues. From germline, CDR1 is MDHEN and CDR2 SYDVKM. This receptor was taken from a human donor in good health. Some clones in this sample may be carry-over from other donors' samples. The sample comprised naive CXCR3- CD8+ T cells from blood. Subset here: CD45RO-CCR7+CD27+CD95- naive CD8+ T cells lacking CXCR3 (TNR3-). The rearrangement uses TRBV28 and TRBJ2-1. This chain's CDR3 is CASSIRAARREQFF.